This T cell receptor beta chain was recovered during a study of cytomegalovirus exposure and HLA in healthy donors. Overall study findings and caveats: A link between a missense DCLRE1C variant and TCR beta V- and J-gene trimming emerged from a later analysis. Rare TCR sequences predominated, though certain public TCRs were found in many donors. Upon later analysis, TCR association rates were observed to vary by HLA locus, being highest for DRB1 and lowest for HLA-C. A later analysis associated some 18,000 TCR beta sequences with HLA alleles at a 0.05 false discovery rate.

PCR employed 60 Vbeta and 13 Jbeta primers. Produced via immunoSEQ multiplex PCR; TCRdb's table is partial and in-frame only. This sample carries 55,000 to 80,000 clones, about 81% of them seen once, and the ten largest clones take around 11%. In the case of this clone: As yet, its antigen is unknown.

The V segment lost 3 bases and the J segment 9 bases; nucleotides outside the gene matches: 6. The CDR3 extends over 16 amino acids. CDR1 is MDHEN and CDR2 is SYDVKM in the germline V gene. This clonotype was sampled from an older man in good health and CMV-seronegative. The specimen was PBMCs. V is TRBV28 and J is TRBJ2-1; TRBD2 agrees at 15 bases. CDR3 DNA: TGTGCCAGCAGTTTGGCGGGACTAGCGGGGGGAGGTGAGCAGTTCTTC. Translation: CASSLAGLAGGGEQFF.